These T cell receptor beta chains were read from a single sample in a study of OX40 agonist ivuxolimab in advanced cancers. Generated by immunoSEQ multiplex PCR, the TCRdb table keeps only in-frame clones and is missing some. The sample includes tens of thousands of clones, 70% to 90% of them seen just once. The sample in question was CD4+ or CD8+ T cells sorted from blood, obtained in a trial of the OX40 agonist ivuxolimab. All receptors derive from an adult with an advanced solid tumor such as melanoma, head and neck, liver or kidney cancer. Each CDR3 is given without its conserved first and last residue. The D gene is left open where the match is weak.

AGDSGRADTDTQY,13,TRBD2,TRBV7-9
AISEPGDSSTDTQY,14,TRBD1,TRBV10-3
ASTGTGNYQPQH,12,TRBD1,TRBV19
ASSGSSGSFYNEQF,14,TRBD2,TRBV6-6
ASSPKTSGSTDTQY,14,TRBD2,TRBV7-9
ASSRATEDNEQF,12,-,TRBV5-1
ASSLTGGLRTYEQY,14,-,TRBV7-3
ASSLSASRTSYEQY,14,-,TRBV27
ASSPDRGQETQY,12,TRBD1,TRBV6-5
ASSLRGIWGGELF,13,-,TRBV5-6
ASSKTGTGHGYT,12,TRBD1,TRBV6-5
ASRADDSASDTQY,13,-,TRBV7-6
ASKAGLLREQY,11,-,TRBV2
ASSPLGVYNEQF,12,-,TRBV18
ASSSDGSSYNEQF,13,-,TRBV5-1
ASSLIQGTEAF,11,-,TRBV7-9
ASSEEGTINQPQH,13,-,TRBV2
ASSERKLAEETQY,13,TRBD2,TRBV25-1
ASGASGNTIY,10,-,TRBV6-5
ASSLGGAGYNQPQH,14,-,TRBV5-6
ASSLARGVGGGAYEQY,16,TRBD2,TRBV5-5
ASRTPSGTDNQPQH,14,TRBD1,TRBV6-6
ASSATGGLNTEAF,13,-,TRBV6-4
ASSVSGTTDTQY,12,-,TRBV9
ASSESGGSLSYNEQF,15,TRBD2,TRBV10-1
ASSMDSGAYEQY,12,-,TRBV19
ASSPVKTYEQY,11,-,TRBV18
ASSLIWNQPQH,11,-,TRBV7-2
ASSLGPQETQY,11,-,TRBV11-2
ASSTRTTGGTGELF,14,-,TRBV19
AWSVQVDQPQH,11,-,TRBV30
ASSLGMGQTQY,11,TRBD1,TRBV7-2
ASSNTGWTYEQY,12,-,TRBV28
ASSADRVYGYT,11,TRBD1,TRBV4-2
ATTRGDQPQH,10,-,TRBV15
ASATGPSAGGYT,12,-,TRBV6-1
ASSLSASGGMTQY,13,TRBD2,TRBV7-3
ASKGSYTGELF,11,-,TRBV2
ATSRVPVSGETQY,13,-,TRBV15
ASSLLDTDYEQY,12,-,TRBV28
ASSTGRAYEKLF,12,-,TRBV18
ASSPGYQNTEAF,12,-,TRBV19
ASSLSGVAF,9,-,TRBV14